This entry is about one T cell receptor (beta chain). V was trimmed by 3 bases and J by 7 bases, leaving 10 bases between them. From germline, CDR1 is SEHNR and CDR2 FQNEAQ (reference sequence). The CDR3 sequence is 13 residues long. The data are from a study of blood T cell repertoires in COVID-19. Authors' processing steps: From reference gene primer amplification, estimates of nucleated cell counts were derived. Clones were sequenced by immunoSEQ multiplex PCR, and TCRdb holds only the in-frame ones, with some missing. D and trimming were read from the DNA, whereas the V and J calls and clone size are those reported in that table. In the table there are around 300,000 clones, approximately 80% of which are singletons.

The J gene is TRBJ2-1, the V gene TRBV7-9, with TRBD1 as a possible D gene (6 bases). The sample consisted of peripheral blood. The TCR originated in a woman aged 50 to 65 with active or convalescent COVID-19. The CDR3 region is CASSFLQGNEQFF. The CDR3 bases are TGTGCCAGCAGCTTCCTTCAGGGGAATGAGCAGTTCTTC.